This T cell receptor beta chain is drawn from a study of CD8+CD57+ T cells in acquired aplastic anemia. Whole-study context: Sorted CD4+ and CD8+ cells gave a mean 3.2 ug DNA, range roughly 0.18 to 27.4 ug. Points from the study as a whole: A set of twenty-nine CD8+ CDR3 sequences was shared between patients and controls, and these sequences appeared highly expressed in patients.

Genomic DNA, the template, was used for profiling of the TCR beta VDJ and CDR3. TCRdb recomputed calls from the reads with MiXCR, one row per CDR3 protein. The sample shows about 420,000 distinct CDR3 sequences, 55% to 70% of them seen only once. A note on this clonotype: What it binds is unknown. Sequence at one end of the junction differs from germline and may be a read error.

This TCR came from a human donor in good health, serving as a control. Sequenced sample: sorted CD4+, CD8+, or CD8+CD57+ T cells (not recorded which) from PBMCs.

The CDR3 DNA reads TGTGCCAGCAGCTTAGAGGGAACTATCTCCCACGACCAGTTT. This sequence encodes CASSLEGTISHDQF. The gene calls are TRBV7-6 and TRBJ1-6; no clear D. The CDR3 length is 14 residues. Germline lookup yields CDR1 SGHVS and CDR2 FNYEAQ.